This is a list of T cell receptor beta chains from one sample in a study of Tregs in tolerant kidney transplant recipients. Assay: immunoSEQ multiplex PCR; the TCRdb copy retains only in-frame clones and omits some. The sample records about 110,000 clones, around 91% being singletons. The material was CD4+ T cells from blood, obtained before the transplant. These receptors were obtained from a human donor who received a combined kidney and bone marrow transplant. The conserved cysteine and the conserved F or W are not part of the CDR3 here.

V	J	CDR3
TRBV5-1	TRBJ1-5	ASSLGTGPNQPQH
TRBV21-1	TRBJ2-1	ASSNGTRPYNEQF
TRBV10-2	TRBJ1-2	ASSGAGPSGGGYT
TRBV6-6	TRBJ1-4	ASSWTGSIEKLF
TRBV28	TRBJ1-4	ASRHGQGSQDEKLF
TRBV6-1	TRBJ1-5	ASLSPYGNQPQH
TRBV2	TRBJ2-3	ASSDRRGTTDTQY
TRBV5-4	TRBJ2-2	ASRPQLELNTGELF
TRBV23-1	TRBJ2-7	ASRVKPGTGGGEQY
TRBV19	TRBJ1-6	ASSTWDRVNSPLH
TRBV27	TRBJ2-1	ASTSYNEQF
TRBV27	TRBJ1-1	ATSQGLNTEAF
TRBV19	TRBJ2-2	ASSISVAGSAGELF
TRBV5-1	TRBJ2-4	ASSLWRGGSQNIQY
TRBV6-5	TRBJ2-1	ASSPGQGSYNEQF
TRBV30	TRBJ2-3	AWTAGLAAGTDTQY
TRBV10-1	TRBJ2-7	ASSESGGLSYEQY
TRBV19	TRBJ2-1	ASSLNGPGLAGATDEQF
TRBV4-2	TRBJ2-5	ASSQSTSASQETQY
TRBV4-1	TRBJ1-6	ASSLGQGSYNSPLH